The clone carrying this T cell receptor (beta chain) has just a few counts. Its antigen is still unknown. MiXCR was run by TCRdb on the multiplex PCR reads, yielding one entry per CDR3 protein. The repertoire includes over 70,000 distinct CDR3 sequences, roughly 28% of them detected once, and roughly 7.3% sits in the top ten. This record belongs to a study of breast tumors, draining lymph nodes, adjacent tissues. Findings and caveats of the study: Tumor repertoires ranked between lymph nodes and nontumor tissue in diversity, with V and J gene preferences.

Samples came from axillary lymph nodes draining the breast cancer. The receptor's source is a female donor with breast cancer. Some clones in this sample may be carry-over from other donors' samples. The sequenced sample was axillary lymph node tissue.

The chain's CDR3 is CASSLGLAGGSYYNEQFF. CDR3 DNA sequence: TGTGCCAGCAGTTTAGGACTAGCGGGAGGTAGTTACTACAATGAGCAGTTCTTC. V gene TRBV27 combines with J gene TRBJ2-1; 14 nucleotides agree with TRBD2. This CDR3 comprises 18 residues. In germline, CDR1 is MNHEY, CDR2 SMNVEV (reference sequence). V lost 2 bases to trimming and J lost 3 bases; unmatched junction nucleotides: 6.